These T cell receptor beta chains were read from a single sample in a study of cytomegalovirus exposure and HLA in healthy donors. Method: immunoSEQ multiplex PCR; TCRdb's copy keeps in-frame clones and lacks some. Altogether about 130,000 clones are present, about 8.5% being singletons, with the ten largest covering about 5.5%. The sequencing sample was made of PBMCs. The receptor set was obtained from a man in his forties or fifties in good health and CMV-seronegative. Each CDR3 is given with its conserved first and last residue. D genes are given only for firm matches. Rows may omit the clone size; those that give it use once, few, many or a size class.

V	J	D	size	DNA	CDR3
TRBV28	TRBJ1-4	.	.	TGTGCCAGCAGTTTATCCCGGGCTAATGAAAAACTGTTTTTT	CASSLSRANEKLFF
TRBV5-8	TRBJ2-3	.	.	TGTGCCAGCAGCTACCGACTATCTCTGCAGTATTTT	CASSYRLSLQYF
TRBV4-2	TRBJ2-3	TRBD1	few	TGTGCCAGCAGCAAAGGGACAGGGGCCACAGATACGCAGTATTTT	CASSKGTGATDTQYF
TRBV6-1	TRBJ1-1	TRBD1	few	TGTGCCAGCAGTGCCGAAAGGACAGGGTACACTCAAGCTTTCTTT	CASSAERTGYTQAFF
TRBV4-1	TRBJ1-2	.	few	TGCGCCAGCAGCCAAGTGTCTGCAGGGGTGAACTATGGCTACACCTTC	CASSQVSAGVNYGYTF
TRBV28	TRBJ2-7	TRBD2	few	TGTGCCAGCAGTTCGCTAGCGGGGGTAAGCTACGAGCAGTACTTC	CASSSLAGVSYEQYF
TRBV7-9	TRBJ2-3	.	.	TGTGCCAGCAGCTTATCGGGGTTACTTGATACGCAGTATTTT	CASSLSGLLDTQYF
TRBV5-6	TRBJ1-6	.	.	TGTGCCAGCAGCCCGGCAGGAAATTCACCCCTCCACTTT	CASSPAGNSPLHF
TRBV14	TRBJ2-7	TRBD2	.	TGTGCCAGCAGCCAAGCGCTAGCGGGGGCCTACGAGCAGTACTTC	CASSQALAGAYEQYF
TRBV4-3	TRBJ1-1	.	.	TGCGCCAGCAGCCAAACGGGGAACACTGAAGCTTTCTTT	CASSQTGNTEAFF
TRBV30	TRBJ1-5	TRBD1	.	TGTGCCTGGAGTGAACAGGGGGACCAGCCCCAGCATTTT	CAWSEQGDQPQHF
TRBV11-2	TRBJ2-5	.	few	TGTGCCAGCAGCTTAGGGTTAACAGAGGGAGAGACCCAGTACTTC	CASSLGLTEGETQYF
TRBV18	TRBJ1-6	.	.	TGTGCCAGCTCACCACCAGGTCAGGGGAACAATTCACCCCTCCACTTT	CASSPPGQGNNSPLHF
TRBV2	TRBJ2-2	TRBD1	.	TGTGCCAGCCGACAGGGGTGGGGCGGGGAGCTGTTTTTT	CASRQGWGGELFF
TRBV9	TRBJ2-1	TRBD1	.	TGTGCCAGCAGCGTCGGGACAGGGGACTACAATGAGCAGTTCTTC	CASSVGTGDYNEQFF
TRBV2	TRBJ2-3	.	few	TGTGCCAGCAACACGGGGGGCAACACAGATACGCAGTATTTT	CASNTGGNTDTQYF
TRBV2	TRBJ1-6	.	.	TGTGCCAGCAGCCCCGGGACAACCAATTCACCCCTCCACTTT	CASSPGTTNSPLHF
TRBV19	TRBJ1-4	.	.	TGTGCCAGTAGTAGTCGACAGCTTAATGAAAAACTGTTTTTT	CASSSRQLNEKLFF
TRBV6-6	TRBJ1-6	.	.	TGTGCCAGCAGTTACTCGGCCTCCTATAATTCACCCCTCCACTTT	CASSYSASYNSPLHF
TRBV10-3	TRBJ1-5	TRBD1	.	TGTGCCATCAGTGAGAAAAGGAGACAGGGGGCGGATCAGCCCCAGCATTTT	CAISEKRRQGADQPQHF
TRBV7-9	TRBJ2-7	TRBD1	.	TGTGCCAGCAGCCCCGGGACAGGGGTTTTCCTCGAGCAGTACTTC	CASSPGTGVFLEQYF
TRBV27	TRBJ1-1	TRBD1	.	TGTGCCAGCAGTCTGAACAGGGGTCACACTGAAGCTTTCTTT	CASSLNRGHTEAFF
TRBV4-3	TRBJ2-3	TRBD2	few	TGCGCCAGCAGCCAACTTACTAGCGGGAGCACAGATACGCAGTATTTT	CASSQLTSGSTDTQYF
TRBV6-5	TRBJ2-1	.	.	TGTGCCAGCAGTTACCAGGGAAGCCGCAATGAGCAGTTCTTC	CASSYQGSRNEQFF
TRBV7-8	TRBJ1-6	TRBD1	.	TGTGCCAGCAGCAAGGACAGGGGCCATTCACCCCTCCACTTT	CASSKDRGHSPLHF
TRBV19	TRBJ2-5	.	.	TGTGCCAGTAGTCCCGGACGAGGCGGGGGCCCCCCCCAGTACTTC	CASSPGRGGGPPQYF
TRBV28	TRBJ1-2	TRBD1	few	TGTGCCAGCAGAACACAGGGGGCGGTCGGCTACACCTTC	CASRTQGAVGYTF
TRBV11-1	TRBJ2-7	.	.	TGTGCCAGCAGCTTGTTAACGGGGATCTCCTACGAGCAGTACTTC	CASSLLTGISYEQYF
TRBV18	TRBJ1-4	.	.	TGTGCCAGCTCAATCGGTGAAAAACTGTTTTTT	CASSIGEKLFF
TRBV10-3	TRBJ1-4	.	.	TGTGCCACCTCGGGCGAGGGTGAAAAACTGTTTTTT	CATSGEGEKLFF
TRBV5-1	TRBJ2-2	TRBD1	.	TGCGCCAGCAGCTTGCGACAGGGAGAGCCCGGGGAGCTGTTTTTT	CASSLRQGEPGELFF
TRBV5-4	TRBJ1-2	TRBD1	.	TGTGCCAGCAGCTTAGGGGGCGGCAGGGACCCCGTCTATGGCTACACCTTC	CASSLGGGRDPVYGYTF
TRBV2	TRBJ2-7	.	.	TGTGCCAGCAGTGAAACGCCCACAGCCGAGCAGTACTTC	CASSETPTAEQYF
TRBV19	TRBJ1-2	.	few	TGTGCCAGTAGTTCCTCTGGGGGCACATATGGCTACACCTTC	CASSSSGGTYGYTF
TRBV9	TRBJ1-4	.	.	TGTGCCAGCAGCGAGGGGAATAATGAAAAACTGTTTTTT	CASSEGNNEKLFF
TRBV28	TRBJ2-7	.	.	TGTGCCAGCAACATTTTCTCCTACGAGCAGTACTTC	CASNIFSYEQYF
TRBV2	TRBJ2-2	.	few	TGTGCCAGCAGTGGACAAGGGGTGAACACCGGGGAGCTGTTTTTT	CASSGQGVNTGELFF
TRBV7-2	TRBJ1-2	.	few	TGTGCCAGCAGCCCGCGTTCCCAGGGGCTCTATGGCTACACCTTC	CASSPRSQGLYGYTF
TRBV7-2	TRBJ2-2	TRBD2	.	TGTGCCAGCAGCTTGGTAGCGGGGGGGCGGAACACCGGGGAGCTGTTTTTT	CASSLVAGGRNTGELFF
TRBV18	TRBJ2-5	TRBD1	.	TGTGCCAGCTCACCCGGTCCGGGGACAGGGGAAGAGACCCAGTACTTC	CASSPGPGTGEETQYF
TRBV15	TRBJ1-2	TRBD1	few	TGTGCCACCAGCAGAGATGCGGGCAGGGGGATTAACTATGGCTACACCTTC	CATSRDAGRGINYGYTF
TRBV6-1	TRBJ1-1	TRBD1	few	TGTGCCAGCGGCCGGGACAGAGACACTGAAGCTTTCTTT	CASGRDRDTEAFF
TRBV29-1	TRBJ1-1	TRBD1	few	TGCAGCGTTACTACAGGGGGCACTGAAGCTTTCTTT	CSVTTGGTEAFF
TRBV2	TRBJ1-5	.	few	TGTGCCAGCACCACAACGTTGAGGCAGCCCCAGCATTTT	CASTTTLRQPQHF
TRBV5-8	TRBJ1-1	TRBD1	.	TGTGCCAGCAGCTTAACAGGGGCCACTGAAGCTTTCTTT	CASSLTGATEAFF
TRBV4-3	TRBJ1-6	.	.	TGCGCCAGCAGCCAAGATGTTTCGGGTTTCACCCTCCACTTT	CASSQDVSGFTLHF
TRBV27	TRBJ2-7	TRBD1	few	TGTGCCAGCAGTCCCCGGACAGGGGTTGAGCAGTACTTC	CASSPRTGVEQYF
TRBV25-1	TRBJ2-1	.	.	TGTGCCAGCAGTGAGAGGGCCTACAATGAGCAGTTCTTC	CASSERAYNEQFF
TRBV5-1	TRBJ2-7	TRBD2	few	TGCGCCAGCGGACCCGGGGACTACTCCTACGAGCAGTACTTC	CASGPGDYSYEQYF
TRBV2	TRBJ2-3	.	few	TGTGCCAGCGAGGGAGTTAGCACAGATACGCAGTATTTT	CASEGVSTDTQYF
TRBV6-1	TRBJ1-2	TRBD1	.	TGTGCCAGCAGCCGACAGGGCCCCTATGGCTACACCTTC	CASSRQGPYGYTF
TRBV15	TRBJ2-7	.	few	TGTGCCACCAGCAGCTACAGGGAAACCTACGAGCAGTACTTC	CATSSYRETYEQYF
TRBV7-6	TRBJ2-5	TRBD2	.	TGTGCCAGCAGCTTAGGGGGACTAGCGGGGTACCAAGAGACCCAGTACTTC	CASSLGGLAGYQETQYF
TRBV6-1	TRBJ2-7	.	.	TGTGCCAGCGGGGGAACTGGACAGTTCCTTGTCCAGCAGTACTTC	CASGGTGQFLVQQYF
TRBV5-4	TRBJ2-2	TRBD2	.	TGTGCCAGCAGCCCTGGTCGGGGGGAGAGTAAGGCCGGGGAGCTGTTTTTT	CASSPGRGESKAGELFF
TRBV4-3	TRBJ2-3	.	few	TGCGCCAGCAGCCCTCGGCGGGCAGGCCTTTGGGATACGCAGTATTTT	CASSPRRAGLWDTQYF
TRBV6-5	TRBJ2-7	.	.	TGTGCCAGCAGTTACTCGACGGGTAGGGGCTACGAGCAGTACTTC	CASSYSTGRGYEQYF
TRBV6-5	TRBJ1-2	TRBD1	few	TGTGCCAGCAGTTCCGACAGGGCCTATGGCTACACCTTC	CASSSDRAYGYTF